The 13 T cell receptor beta chains below were found in one sample sequenced in a study of blood T cell repertoires in COVID-19. Here immunoSEQ multiplex PCR was the method, and the copy in TCRdb shows in-frame clones only, minus some. The sample records about 140,000 clones, about 75% being singletons. The sequenced sample consisted of PBMCs or T cells enriched from blood (not recorded which). These receptors were obtained from a woman aged 45-65 years who had recovered from COVID-19.

The chain links TRBV27 to TRBJ2-3; D is possibly TRBD2 (5 bases). With 0 bases removed from V and 4 bases from J, the gap between germline ends came to 17 bases. Per the germline V gene, CDR1 is MNHEY and CDR2 is SMNVEV (reference sequence). CDR3 length: 17 amino acids. This CDR3 is CASSLSLRTGTSDTQYF. The CDR3 DNA is TGTGCCAGCAGTTTATCCCTCCGAACGGGAACTTCAGATACGCAGTATTTT.

V and J are TRBV2 and TRBJ2-3, with 10 nucleotides matching TRBD2. V lost 5 bases, J lost 2 bases, and 7 bases stayed unmatched. Germline V gene data show CDR1 as SNHLY and CDR2 as FYNNEI. CDR3 length equals 16 residues. The CDR3 protein is CASSHGAGGTTDTQYF. In nucleotides, the CDR3 is TGTGCCAGCAGTCACGGAGCGGGGGGGACCACAGATACGCAGTATTTT. Using reference TRBV2 and TRBJ2-3 for the parts outside the CDR3, the full variable domain is EPEVTQTPSHQVTQMGQEVILRCVPISNHLYFYWYRQILGQKVEFLVSFYNNEISEKSEIFDDQFSVERPDGSNFTLKIRSTKLEDSAMYFCASSHGAGGTTDTQYFGPGTRLTVL.

This rearrangement joins TRBV30 to TRBJ1-3; no reliable D call. Germline CDR1 reads GTSNPN; CDR2 reads SVGIG (reference sequence). Trimming stripped 3 bases from V and 4 bases from J, with 10 bases between. This CDR3 is built from 13 residues. CDR3 protein: CAWSIRLGNTIYF. For the CDR3, the DNA is TGTGCCTGGAGCATTAGATTGGGAAACACCATATATTTT.

The rearrangement uses TRBV18 and TRBJ2-7, with 8 bases that match TRBD1. Germline CDR1 KGHSH, CDR2 LQKENI. This CDR3 region has 11 residues. The CDR3 spells CATGAGYEQYF. CDR3 nucleotides: TGTGCGACAGGGGCAGGCTACGAGCAGTACTTC.

In its sample, this clone was seen many times. CDR3 nucleotide sequence: TGTGCCAGCAGCTTGGGCAGGGGTAGCAATCAGCCCCAGCATTTT. This sequence encodes CASSLGRGSNQPQHF. This rearrangement joins TRBV5-5 to TRBJ1-5, with D possibly being TRBD1 (6 bases). The CDR3 has 15 residues. Germline assignment: CDR1 SGHKS and CDR2 YYEKEE (reference sequence). Trimming took off 0 bases at V and 0 bases at J, with 7 bases between the two ends.

The chain employs TRBV28 and TRBJ1-5; maybe TRBD1 (5 bases). This CDR3 spans 14 amino acids. Per germline, CDR1 MDHEN and CDR2 SYDVKM. The V gene lost 5 bases and the J gene lost 8 bases, with 16 bases spanning the gap. The CDR3 protein is CASSPVGGGEPQHF. CDR3 sequence (DNA): TGTGCCAGCAGTCCCGTTGGGGGAGGGGAGCCCCAGCATTTT. The complete variable domain, with remaining parts taken from reference TRBV28 and TRBJ1-5, reads DVKVTQSSRYLVKRTGEKVFLECVQDMDHENMFWYRQDPGLGLRLIYFSYDVKMKEKGDIPEGYSVSREKKERFSLILESASTNQTSMYLCASSPVGGGEPQHFGDGTRLSIL.

The chain carries TRBV30 and TRBJ1-6; 7 bases agree with TRBD1. V trimming: 0 bases; J trimming: 7 bases; junction bases outside the gene matches: 3. Germline CDR1 reads GTSNPN; CDR2 reads SVGIG (reference sequence). CDR3 length: 14 amino acids. CDR3 bases: TGTGCCTGGAGTGTGGCAGGGGGGAATTCACCCCTCCACTTT. As protein: CAWSVAGGNSPLHF.

The chain combines TRBV9 with TRBJ2-1; TRBD2 matches at 12 bases. The V segment lost 0 bases and the J segment 7 bases; nucleotides outside the gene matches: 5. Germline values: CDR1 SGDLS, CDR2 YYNGEE. The CDR3 is 16 amino acids. In DNA form, the CDR3 reads TGTGCCAGCAGCGTAGTGGCTAGCGGGGGGGCGAATGAGCAGTTCTTC. Amino acids: CASSVVASGGANEQFF.

The chain carries TRBV6-1 and TRBJ2-7, with 8 positions matching TRBD1. The CDR3 loop spans 15 amino acids. After removal of 3 bases from V and 4 bases from J, the junction contained 8 bases not matched to a gene. The V gene's germline CDR1 is MNHNS and CDR2 SASEGT. The CDR3, as DNA: TGTGCCAGCAGTGACCGGGACAGGTGGGGGTACGAGCAGTACTTC. It yields the protein CASSDRDRWGYEQYF.

This clone was recorded only once. The chain links TRBV11-3 to TRBJ1-1; 7 nucleotides align to TRBD1. V dropped 4 bases and J dropped 0; count of bases not matched to a gene: 5. CDR1 and CDR2 (germline): SGHNT, YENEEA. This CDR3 has 15 residues. In DNA form, the CDR3 reads TGTGCCAGCAGCTCCCTACAGGGGTTGAACACTGAAGCTTTCTTT. Translation gives CASSSLQGLNTEAFF.

CDR3 in DNA: TGTGCCAGCAGCCCCGCAGGGGCCCGACCCTACGAGCAGTACTTC. Translated: CASSPAGARPYEQYF. The chain has TRBV5-6 and TRBJ2-7, with D possibly being TRBD1 (6 bases). Germline lookup yields CDR1 SGHDT and CDR2 YYEEEE. The CDR3 loop spans 15 amino acids. V was clipped by 4 bases and J by 2 bases, with 16 bases between them.

The rearrangement joins TRBV30 to TRBJ2-3; the D gene is possibly TRBD2 (6 bases). From germline, CDR1 is GTSNPN and CDR2 SVGIG (reference sequence). Between the trimmed V and J ends, which lost 4 bases and 0 bases, there was a span of 8 bases. The CDR3 has 13 amino acids. The DNA of the CDR3 is TGTGCCTGGATTGCGGGGAGCACAGATACGCAGTATTTT. Translating gives CAWIAGSTDTQYF.

The chain links TRBV4-1 to TRBJ1-2, with 7 bases aligning to TRBD1. Trimming at V came to 0 bases and at J to 2 bases, leaving 9 bases not matched to a gene. The CDR3 covers 17 residues. Germline lookup yields CDR1 MGHRA and CDR2 YSYEKL. The CDR3 is CASSQDSGTAWNYGYTF. Written as DNA, the CDR3 is TGCGCCAGCAGCCAAGATTCGGGGACAGCCTGGAACTATGGCTACACCTTC.